The 14 T cell receptor beta chains below all came from one sample that was sequenced in a study of T-cell reconstitution after alpha-beta-depleted transplantation in children. Library preparation (for TCRbeta) was performed with unique molecular identifiers. In TCRdb, the PCR reads were re-called with MiXCR into one record per CDR3 protein. The sample has some 490,000 distinct CDR3 sequences, around an eighth seen once. Sequenced material: PBMCs from the stem cell graft donor, taken from the stem cell graft. These receptors were obtained from a human donor who donated a stem cell graft to a child with combined immunodeficiency.

This clonotype was detected many times. The chain joins TRBV4-3 to TRBJ2-3; 12 positions agree with TRBD2. The CDR3 covers 16 residues. Germline V gene lookup returns CDR1 LGHNA and CDR2 YSLEER. The V segment lost 4 bases and the J segment 2 bases; nucleotides outside the gene matches: 4. The CDR3 protein is CASSLRLAGATDTQYF. CDR3 DNA sequence: TGCGCCAGCAGCCTTCGACTAGCGGGGGCCACAGATACGCAGTATTTT.

The gene calls are TRBV12-3 or TRBV12-4 and TRBJ2-7, with D perhaps given as TRBD1 or TRBD2 (5 bases each). V lost 6 bases, J lost 0 bases, and 12 bases lay in between. The CDR3 contains 14 residues. The CDR3 nucleotides read TGTGCCAGCAGACTAGGGGAGAACTCCTACGAGCAGTACTTC. Translating gives CASRLGENSYEQYF.

The rearrangement joins TRBV6-4 to TRBJ2-1; 7 nucleotides align to TRBD2. The ends lost 2 bases at V and 5 bases at J; junction bases unmatched: 6. CDR1 is MRHNA, CDR2 SNTAGT, per germline. The CDR3 extends over 15 amino acids. The CDR3 loop reads CASSDRGGQNNEQFF. The CDR3 coding sequence is TGTGCCAGCAGTGACCGGGGAGGGCAAAACAATGAGCAGTTCTTC.

The genes are TRBV7-2 and TRBJ2-7; 11 bases are shared with TRBD2. V shed 4 bases and J 12 bases; nucleotides not matched to a gene: 8. There are 13 residues in the CDR3. Germline V gene sequence: CDR1 SGHTA, CDR2 FQGNSA. This CDR3 reads CASSYTSGGALYF. CDR3 in DNA: TGTGCCAGCAGCTATACTAGCGGGGGAGCCCTGTACTTC.

V is TRBV30 and J is TRBJ2-1, with 8 bases lining up with TRBD2. CDR1 GTSNPN and CDR2 SVGIG come from the germline V gene (reference sequence). V trimming: 2 bases; J trimming: 7 bases; junction bases outside the gene matches: 10. CDR3 length equals 15 residues. The CDR3 sequence: CAWSPGTSPSNEQFF. The CDR3 nucleotides are TGTGCCTGGAGTCCCGGGACTAGTCCTTCTAATGAGCAGTTCTTC. Full variable domain (rest looked up from reference TRBV30 and TRBJ2-1): SQTIHQWPATLVQPVGSPLSLECTVEGTSNPNLYWYRQAAGRGLQLLFYSVGIGQISSEVPQNLSASRPQDRQFILSSKKLLLSDSGFYLCAWSPGTSPSNEQFFGPGTRLTVL.

In this sample, this clonotype turned up many times. The J gene is TRBJ2-7, the V gene TRBV6-2 or TRBV6-3; D call uncertain. This CDR3 has 15 residues. V was clipped by 7 bases and J by 0 bases, with 16 bases between them. Germline V gives CDR1 MNHEY, CDR2 SVGEGT. This CDR3 reads CASTSRRYDSYEQYF. The CDR3 nucleotides read TGTGCCAGCACCAGTCGCCGGTACGACTCCTACGAGCAGTACTTC.

The chain uses TRBV28 and TRBJ2-7, with TRBD1 identical over 7 bases. Losses at the gene ends were 4 bases for V and 4 bases for J; bases not matched to a gene: 7. CDR3 length: 14 residues. Germline loops: CDR1 MDHEN, CDR2 SYDVKM. The CDR3: CASSSQRGRYEQYF. In nucleotides, the CDR3 is TGTGCCAGCAGTTCCCAGAGGGGGCGGTACGAGCAGTACTTC.

This chain connects TRBV12-3 or TRBV12-4 to TRBJ1-1, with 8 bases that match TRBD1. Trimming cost V 3 bases and J 7 bases; bases outside gene matches: 1. This CDR3 spans 12 amino acids. In DNA form, the CDR3 reads TGTGCCAGCAGTTTCGGGACAGGTGAAGCTTTCTTT. Its translation: CASSFGTGEAFF.

This clonotype was seen a handful of times. The V gene is TRBV10-3, the J gene TRBJ2-5; 12 nucleotides line up with TRBD2. The CDR3 runs 14 residues. Germline CDR1 reads ENHRY; CDR2 reads SYGVKD. V dropped 10 bases and J dropped 1; count of bases not matched to a gene: 4. In DNA, the CDR3 is TGTGCCAGCGCTAGCGGGGGGGGCCAAGAGACCCAGTACTTC. Translated, it gives CASASGGGQETQYF.

The chain uses TRBV2 and TRBJ2-1; D unresolved. The CDR3 runs to 14 residues. Germline V gene data show CDR1 as SNHLY and CDR2 as FYNNEI. Trimming shortened V by 8 bases and J by 0 bases, and 11 bases separated the two germline ends. The CDR3 DNA reads TGTGCCAGCTCCGACTCCAGCTCCTACAATGAGCAGTTCTTC. Its translation is CASSDSSSYNEQFF.

This clonotype was seen ten or more times. This chain links TRBV15 with TRBJ2-2, with D tentatively TRBD2 (5 bases). The CDR3 contains 14 residues. The V and J ends lost 0 bases and 7 bases respectively, with 9 bases between them. Germline V gives CDR1 LNHNV, CDR2 YYDKDF (reference sequence). DNA for the CDR3: TGTGCCACCAGCAGAGATCCGGGGTACGGGGAGCTGTTTTTT. Protein sequence: CATSRDPGYGELFF.

This clonotype was seen ten or more times. This chain joins TRBV7-3 and TRBJ2-5; D may be TRBD1 (6 bases). In germline, CDR1 is SGHTA, CDR2 FQGTGA. Trimming stripped 4 bases from V and 4 bases from J, with 16 bases between. This CDR3 is 15 amino acids long. The CDR3 DNA reads TGTGCCAGCAGCTCACAGGGCGGACCTGGAGAGACCCAGTACTTC. This gives the protein CASSSQGGPGETQYF.

This clonotype occurred a few times. This chain links TRBV11-2 with TRBJ1-3; D ambiguous. Germline CDR1 SGHAT, CDR2 FQNNGV. The CDR3 sequence is 15 residues long. Trimming pared 5 bases from V and 2 bases from J, leaving 13 bases between. In DNA form, the CDR3 reads TGTGCCAGCAGCACACCCAGGTCGCCTGGAAACACCATATATTTT. The encoded protein is CASSTPRSPGNTIYF.

The V gene is TRBV3-1, the J gene TRBJ2-5; D unclear. Trimming removed 2 bases at V and 4 bases at J, with 8 bases between. There are 13 residues in the CDR3. Germline V lookup: CDR1 LGHDT, CDR2 YNNKEL (reference sequence). The CDR3 DNA reads as TGTGCCAGCAGCCAATTTGTTTCAGAGACCCAGTACTTC. Encoded protein: CASSQFVSETQYF.